What follows describes a single TCR beta chain. Its target is unknown. The data were obtained in a study of vaccination and CD4 T cells after COVID-19. For the study at large: Convalescent patients gave post-COVID blood a median approximately 94 days post-diagnosis, range 35 to 161. Overlapping SARS-CoV-2, HCoV-NL63, HCoV-OC43 and HCoV-229E spike peptides were used to stimulate cells.

Noted treatment: roughly 10-day PBMC culture with coronavirus spike peptide pools or control peptides (ViraFEST assay). Both day 3 and day 7 involved replacing half of the medium with fresh IL-2 medium. This CDR3 is 14 amino acids long. Germline values: CDR1 SNHLY, CDR2 FYNNEI. J gave up 4 bases and V 5 bases, and 7 bases lay outside the gene matches. The Oncomine TCR Beta short-read assay was applied to DNA of cultured CD4+ T cells. TCRdb processed the PCR reads anew with MiXCR; each CDR3 protein has one entry. The repertoire holds under 20,000 distinct CDR3 sequences, approximately 40% seen once, with over 7% in the top ten.

The sample was CD4+ T cells from blood, cultured in vitro, taken after SARS-CoV-2 vaccination. This chain joins TRBV2 and TRBJ1-2; 7 positions agree with TRBD1. This TCR came from a human donor who had recovered from COVID-19. In nucleotides, the CDR3 is TGTGCCAGCAGTCCTTTGGACAGGCCCTATGGCTACACCTTC. The encoded protein is CASSPLDRPYGYTF.